This TCR beta chain emerged from a study of blood T cell repertoires in COVID-19. Study as a whole: Samples taken during acute and convalescent COVID-19 were collected in the United States, Italy and Spain. T cells, B-cell-depleted T cells, or PBMCs supplied cDNA or gDNA.

The V gene's germline CDR1 is LGHNA and CDR2 YSLEER. V was cut by 0 bases and J by 7 bases, with 6 bases left in between. The CDR3 is 13 residues long. Participants spanned ages roughly 18 to 95 years and resided in 20 to 30 US areas. Self-reported history from a screening survey and questionnaire set each donor's cohort. Assay: immunoSEQ multiplex PCR; the TCRdb copy retains only in-frame clones and omits some. The sample consists of 390,000 or so clones, about 87% of them appearing once. The chain carries TRBV4-3 and TRBJ2-2; D unresolved. What was sequenced was PBMCs or T cells enriched from blood (not recorded which). The sequence came from a woman aged 50 to 60 who had recovered from COVID-19. Here the CDR3 reads CASSQDVIGELFF. The CDR3 nucleotides are TGCGCCAGCAGCCAAGATGTAATCGGGGAGCTGTTTTTT.